A selection of T cell receptor beta chains follows, all from one sample in a study of shared clonotypes between healthy human individuals. Assay: immunoSEQ multiplex PCR; the TCRdb copy retains only in-frame clones and omits some. The data hold a few million clones, with just over 90% observed a single time. The sample consisted of naive CD4+ T cells from PBMCs. The origin of the receptors is a man between 18 and 29 years old in good health. Some clones in this sample may be carry-over from other donors' samples. Each CDR3 is given with its conserved first and last residue. D genes are given only for firm matches. Only some rows state a clone size, as once, few, many or a class for expanded clones.

clone_size j_call d_call v_call cdr3_nt cdr3_aa
NA TRBJ2-3 TRBD2 TRBV10-3 TGTGCCATCAGCCGACTAGCGGGAGAGACCCTTACGCAGTATTTT CAISRLAGETLTQYF
NA TRBJ1-1 TRBD1 TRBV14 TGTGCCAGCAGCCAAGAGCAGGGGGCATACACTGAAGCTTTCTTT CASSQEQGAYTEAFF
NA TRBJ1-2 NA TRBV7-2 TGTGCCAGCAGCTTACGTCGAACAGGAGGCTATGGCTACACCTTC CASSLRRTGGYGYTF
NA TRBJ2-7 NA TRBV20-1 TGCAGTGCTGGAGGGACATACGAGCAGTACTTC CSAGGTYEQYF
NA TRBJ2-7 NA TRBV30 TGTGCCTGGACTCGGGCCCCTGGGGAGCAGTACTTC CAWTRAPGEQYF
NA TRBJ2-3 TRBD1 TRBV5-1 TGCGCCAGCAGCTTGGGGACAGGAGATACGCAGTATTTT CASSLGTGDTQYF
NA TRBJ2-7 TRBD1 TRBV9 TGTGCCAGCAGCGTGGGCCTCGGTGGACAGGGAACCTACGAGCAGTACTTC CASSVGLGGQGTYEQYF
NA TRBJ1-6 TRBD1 TRBV30 TGTGCCTGGAGTCAACTAGGACAGGGTAATTCACCCCTCCACTTT CAWSQLGQGNSPLHF
once TRBJ1-4 TRBD1 TRBV28 TGTGCCAGCAGCAGGGGGGTAGAGGAAAAACTGTTTTTT CASSRGVEEKLFF
NA TRBJ2-2 TRBD2 TRBV19 TGTGCCAGTAGTACACTAGCGGGTACCGGGGAGCTGTTTTTT CASSTLAGTGELFF
NA TRBJ1-1 NA TRBV4-1 TGCGCCAGCAGCCAAGTGGGGCAGGGGTATACTGAAGCTTTCTTT CASSQVGQGYTEAFF
NA TRBJ2-1 NA TRBV7-9 TGTGCCAGCAGCCGGGCGCCGGGACTCCTGGATGAGCAGTTCTTC CASSRAPGLLDEQFF
NA TRBJ2-2 NA TRBV2 TGTGCCAGCAGTGCTCAGGGTTTAGGCACCGGGGAGCTGTTTTTT CASSAQGLGTGELFF
NA TRBJ2-6 NA TRBV10-1 TGCGCCAGCAGTAGTGGCACCACCTCTGGGGCCAACGTCCTGACTTTC CASSSGTTSGANVLTF
few TRBJ1-2 NA TRBV9 TGTGCCAGCAGCGGAGGGGGGGCCTATGGCTACACCTTC CASSGGGAYGYTF
NA TRBJ2-3 TRBD2 TRBV10-3 TGTGCCATCAGTGCGACTAGCGGCCCGGGTGATACGCAGTATTTT CAISATSGPGDTQYF
NA TRBJ2-1 NA TRBV25-1 TGTGCCAGCAGCCGGGACTCACCCAATGAGCAGTTCTTC CASSRDSPNEQFF
NA TRBJ1-2 NA TRBV5-8 TGTGCCAGCAGCTTGGTGGCGGGGGCTGACTATGGCTACACCTTC CASSLVAGADYGYTF
NA TRBJ1-5 NA TRBV28 TGTGCCAGCACCGCCGGCCGGGGATGGGATTCGCCCCAGCATTTT CASTAGRGWDSPQHF
NA TRBJ2-2 TRBD2 TRBV4-2 TGTGCCAGCAGCCAAGATTATCCTAGCGGGAGGTTCTCCACCGGGGAGCTGTTTTTT CASSQDYPSGRFSTGELFF
NA TRBJ1-1 NA TRBV9 TGTGCCAGCAGCGTAGGGGGCCGCTTAATGAACACTGAAGCTTTCTTT CASSVGGRLMNTEAFF
NA TRBJ2-7 NA TRBV28 TGTGCCAGCACCCCGGGAAGATACGAGCAGTACTTC CASTPGRYEQYF
NA TRBJ2-2 NA TRBV4-2 TGTGCCAGCAGCTTACCAGGGAACACCGGGGAGCTGTTTTTT CASSLPGNTGELFF
NA TRBJ1-5 NA TRBV7-2 TGTGCCAGCACCCTGGACAGTGTACGTGGTCAGCCCCAGCATTTT CASTLDSVRGQPQHF
NA TRBJ1-5 TRBD1 TRBV2 TGTGCCAGCAGTGAAGGGGCAGGGGGCGGCAATCAGCCCCAGCATTTT CASSEGAGGGNQPQHF
NA TRBJ2-1 TRBD2 TRBV10-3 TGTGCCATCAGTGAGCTAGGTAGCGGGACTTACAATGAGCAGTTCTTC CAISELGSGTYNEQFF
NA TRBJ2-7 NA TRBV7-8 TGTGCCAGCAGCCACCTGGACGAGCAGTACTTC CASSHLDEQYF
NA TRBJ2-5 TRBD1 TRBV10-3 TGTGCCATCAGTGACGGGGACAGGGAGGGGACCCAGTACTTC CAISDGDREGTQYF
NA TRBJ1-3 TRBD1 TRBV28 TGTGCCAGCAGTCCCCGGGACAGGAGAAACACCATATATTTT CASSPRDRRNTIYF
NA TRBJ1-1 NA TRBV15 TGTGCCACCAGCAGAGATCTTATAGGGGCCGAGGAGGAAGCTTTCTTT CATSRDLIGAEEEAFF
NA TRBJ1-1 TRBD1 TRBV10-3 TGTGCCATCAGTTCCGGGACAGGGCCCATGCGCGGAATGAACACTGAAGCTTTCTTT CAISSGTGPMRGMNTEAFF
few TRBJ1-1 NA TRBV14 TGTGCCAGCAGCCAAAATCGGCAGGGAGCTTTCTTT CASSQNRQGAFF